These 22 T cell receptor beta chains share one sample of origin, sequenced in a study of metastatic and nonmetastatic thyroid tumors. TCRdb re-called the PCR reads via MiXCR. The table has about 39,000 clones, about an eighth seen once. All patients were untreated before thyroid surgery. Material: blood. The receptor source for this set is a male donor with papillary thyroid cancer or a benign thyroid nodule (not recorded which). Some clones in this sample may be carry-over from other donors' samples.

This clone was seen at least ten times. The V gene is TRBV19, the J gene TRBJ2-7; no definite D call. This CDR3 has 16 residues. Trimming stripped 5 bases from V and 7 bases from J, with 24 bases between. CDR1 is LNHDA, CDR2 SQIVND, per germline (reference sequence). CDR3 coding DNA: TGTGCCAGTAGTCCCCTATCATTGACGGAGCCGGATGAGCAGTACTTC. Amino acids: CASSPLSLTEPDEQYF.

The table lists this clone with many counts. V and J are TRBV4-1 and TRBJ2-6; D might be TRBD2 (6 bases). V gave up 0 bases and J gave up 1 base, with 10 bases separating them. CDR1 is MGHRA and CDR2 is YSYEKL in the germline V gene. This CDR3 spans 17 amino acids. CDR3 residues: CASSQDKGGSGANVLTF. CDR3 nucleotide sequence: TGCGCCAGCAGCCAAGATAAGGGAGGTTCTGGGGCCAACGTCCTGACTTTC.

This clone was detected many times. The CDR3 reads CASSLVRGFYNEQFF. CDR3 bases: TGTGCCAGCAGCTTAGTTCGGGGGTTCTACAATGAGCAGTTCTTC. The chain employs TRBV7-9 and TRBJ2-1; possibly TRBD2 for D (6 bases). The CDR3 is 15 amino acids. Per germline, CDR1 SEHNR and CDR2 FQNEAQ (reference sequence). Trimming took off 1 base at V and 3 bases at J, with 10 bases between the two ends. The full variable domain, rest sourced from reference TRBV7-9 and TRBJ2-1, is DTGVSQNPRHKITKRGQNVTFRCDPISEHNRLYWYRQTLGQGPEFLTYFQNEAQLEKSRLLSDRFSAERPKGSFSTLEIQRTEQGDSAMYLCASSLVRGFYNEQFFGPGTRLTVL.

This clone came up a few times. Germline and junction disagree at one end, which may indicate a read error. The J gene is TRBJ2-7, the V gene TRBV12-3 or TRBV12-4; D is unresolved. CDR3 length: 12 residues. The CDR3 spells CASRPYSYERYF. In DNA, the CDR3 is TGTGCCAGCAGACCGTACTCGTACGAGCGGTACTTC.

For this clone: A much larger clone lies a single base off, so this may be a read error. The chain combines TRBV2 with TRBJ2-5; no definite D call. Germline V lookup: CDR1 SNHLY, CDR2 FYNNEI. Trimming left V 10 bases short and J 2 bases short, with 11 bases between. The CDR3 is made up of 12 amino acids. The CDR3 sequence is CANNPLQETQYF. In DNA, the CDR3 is TGTGCCAACAACCCTTTGCAAGAGACCCAGTACTTC.

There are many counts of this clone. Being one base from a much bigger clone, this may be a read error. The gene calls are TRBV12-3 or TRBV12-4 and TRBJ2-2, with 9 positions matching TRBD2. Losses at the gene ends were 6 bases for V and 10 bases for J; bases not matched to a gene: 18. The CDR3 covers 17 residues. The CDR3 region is CASSPRWAGGLGEELFF. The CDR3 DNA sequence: TGTGCCAGCAGCCCTCGGTGGGCGGGAGGGCTGGGCGAGGAGCTGTTTTTT.

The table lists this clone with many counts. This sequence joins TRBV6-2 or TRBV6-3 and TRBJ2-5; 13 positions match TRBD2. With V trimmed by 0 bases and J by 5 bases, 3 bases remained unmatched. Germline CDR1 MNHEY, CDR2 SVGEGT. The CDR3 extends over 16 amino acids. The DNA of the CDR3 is TGTGCCAGCAGTTACTCGGGACTAGCGGGAATGGAGACCCAGTACTTC. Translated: CASSYSGLAGMETQYF.

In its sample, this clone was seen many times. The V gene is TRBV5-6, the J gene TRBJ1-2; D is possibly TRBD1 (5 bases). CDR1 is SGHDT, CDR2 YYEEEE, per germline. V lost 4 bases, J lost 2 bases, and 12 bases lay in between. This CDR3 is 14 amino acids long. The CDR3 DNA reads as TGTGCCAGCAGCCCGGGACTCTCAAACTATGGCTACACCTTC. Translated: CASSPGLSNYGYTF.

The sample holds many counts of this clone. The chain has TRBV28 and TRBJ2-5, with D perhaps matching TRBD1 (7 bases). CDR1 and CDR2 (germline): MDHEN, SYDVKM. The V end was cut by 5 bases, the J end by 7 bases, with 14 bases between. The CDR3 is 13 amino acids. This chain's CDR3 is CASSLGTAGTQYF. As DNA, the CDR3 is TGTGCCAGCAGTCTGGGGACAGCGGGGACCCAGTACTTC.

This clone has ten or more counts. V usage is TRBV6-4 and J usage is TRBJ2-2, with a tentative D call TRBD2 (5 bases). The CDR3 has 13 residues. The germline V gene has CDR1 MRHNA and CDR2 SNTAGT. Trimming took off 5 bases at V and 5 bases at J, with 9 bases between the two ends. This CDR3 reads CASSPRGTGELFF. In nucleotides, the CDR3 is TGTGCCAGCAGTCCCCGAGGGACCGGGGAGCTGTTTTTT.

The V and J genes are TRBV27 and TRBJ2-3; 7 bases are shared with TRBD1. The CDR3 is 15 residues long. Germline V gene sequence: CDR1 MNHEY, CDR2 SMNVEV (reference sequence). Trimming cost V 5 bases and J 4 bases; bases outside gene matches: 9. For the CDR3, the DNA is TGTGCCAGCAGTCAAGGGGGCTCGATAGCAGATACGCAGTATTTT. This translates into CASSQGGSIADTQYF.

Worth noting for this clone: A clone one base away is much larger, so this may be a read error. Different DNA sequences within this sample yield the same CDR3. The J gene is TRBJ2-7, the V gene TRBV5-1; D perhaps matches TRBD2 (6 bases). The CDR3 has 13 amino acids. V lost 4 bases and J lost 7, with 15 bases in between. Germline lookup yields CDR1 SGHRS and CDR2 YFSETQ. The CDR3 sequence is CASSPDGGYEQYF. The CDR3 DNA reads TGCGCCAGCAGCCCCGACGGGGGTTATGAGCAGTACTTC.

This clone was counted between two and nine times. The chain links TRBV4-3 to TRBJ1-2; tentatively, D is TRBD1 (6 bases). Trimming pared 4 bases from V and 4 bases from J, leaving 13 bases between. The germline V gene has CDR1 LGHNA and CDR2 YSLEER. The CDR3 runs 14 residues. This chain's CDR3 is CASSPFTGSYGYTF. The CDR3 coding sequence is TGCGCCAGCAGCCCGTTCACAGGGAGCTATGGCTACACCTTC.

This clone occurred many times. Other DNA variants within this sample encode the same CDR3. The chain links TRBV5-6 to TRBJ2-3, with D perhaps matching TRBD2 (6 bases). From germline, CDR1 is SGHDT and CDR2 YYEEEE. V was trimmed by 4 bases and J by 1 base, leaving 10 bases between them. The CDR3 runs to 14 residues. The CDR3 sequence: CASSRDFRTDTQYF. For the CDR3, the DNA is TGTGCCAGCAGCCGGGACTTCCGCACAGATACGCAGTATTTT.

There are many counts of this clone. CDR3 loop: CASSLTSGRDNEQFF. The CDR3 DNA sequence: TGTGCCAGCAGCCTGACTAGCGGGAGGGACAATGAGCAGTTCTTC. The genes are TRBV11-1 and TRBJ2-1; TRBD2 matches at 14 bases. The CDR3 sequence is 15 residues long. With V trimmed by 5 bases and J by 5 bases, 2 bases remained unmatched. Germline V gives CDR1 SGHAT, CDR2 FQDESV (reference sequence).

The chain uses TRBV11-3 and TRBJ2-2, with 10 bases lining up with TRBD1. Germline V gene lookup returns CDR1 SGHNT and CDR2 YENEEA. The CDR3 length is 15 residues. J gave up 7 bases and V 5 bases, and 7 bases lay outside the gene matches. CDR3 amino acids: CASSPRDRGSGELFF. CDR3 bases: TGTGCCAGCAGCCCCCGGGACAGGGGCAGCGGGGAGCTGTTTTTT.

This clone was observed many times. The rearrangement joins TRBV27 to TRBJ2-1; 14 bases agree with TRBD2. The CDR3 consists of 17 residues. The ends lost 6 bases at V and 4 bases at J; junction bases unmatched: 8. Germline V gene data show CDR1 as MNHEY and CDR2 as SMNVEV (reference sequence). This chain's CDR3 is CASSGGLAGAWYNEQFF. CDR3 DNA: TGTGCCAGCAGCGGGGGACTAGCGGGAGCCTGGTACAATGAGCAGTTCTTC.

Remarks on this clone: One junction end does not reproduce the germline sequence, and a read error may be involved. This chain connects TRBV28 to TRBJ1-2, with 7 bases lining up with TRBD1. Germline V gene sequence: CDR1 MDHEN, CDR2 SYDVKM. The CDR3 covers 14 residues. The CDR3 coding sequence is TGTGCCAGCATTTTACCTTCAGGAGGGGGCTGCTACACCTTC. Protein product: CASILPSGGGCYTF.

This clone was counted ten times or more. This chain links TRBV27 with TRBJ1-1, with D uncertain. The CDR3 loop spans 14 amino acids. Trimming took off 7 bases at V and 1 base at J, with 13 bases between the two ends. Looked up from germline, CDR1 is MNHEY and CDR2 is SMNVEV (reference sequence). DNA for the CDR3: TGTGCCAGCACATGGTGGGGAGGGAACACTGAAGCTTTCTTT. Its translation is CASTWWGGNTEAFF.

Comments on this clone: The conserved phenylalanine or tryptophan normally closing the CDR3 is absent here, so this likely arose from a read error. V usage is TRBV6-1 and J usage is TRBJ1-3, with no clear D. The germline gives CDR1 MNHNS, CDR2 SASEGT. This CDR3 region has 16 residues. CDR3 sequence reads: CASIVGGGSSGNAIYS. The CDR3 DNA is TGTGCCAGCATCGTTGGCGGCGGCAGCTCTGGAAACGCCATATATTCT.

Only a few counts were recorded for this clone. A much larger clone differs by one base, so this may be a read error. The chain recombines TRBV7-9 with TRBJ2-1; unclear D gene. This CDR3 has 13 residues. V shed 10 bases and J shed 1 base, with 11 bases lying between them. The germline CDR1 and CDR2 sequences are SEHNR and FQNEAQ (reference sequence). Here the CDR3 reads CATLEQSYNEQFF. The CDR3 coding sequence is TGTGCCACCCTGGAACAGTCCTACAATGAGCAGTTCTTC.

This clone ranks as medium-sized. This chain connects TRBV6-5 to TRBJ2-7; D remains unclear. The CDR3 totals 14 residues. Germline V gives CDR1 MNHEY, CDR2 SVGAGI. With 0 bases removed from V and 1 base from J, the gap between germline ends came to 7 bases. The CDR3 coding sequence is TGTGCCAGCAGTTACTCCCGTTCTTCCTACGAGCAGTACTTC. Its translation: CASSYSRSSYEQYF.